The 9 T cell receptor beta chains presented below share a single source sample, sequenced in a study of cytomegalovirus exposure and HLA in healthy donors. PCR used 60 Vbeta primers and 13 Jbeta primers. Sequenced by immunoSEQ multiplex PCR; TCRdb stores in-frame clones only, minus some. The sample records fewer than 110,000 clones, about four fifths being singletons. Specimen: PBMCs. All receptors come from a woman in her forties in good health and CMV-seronegative.

The chain recombines TRBV7-9 with TRBJ2-5, with 7 bases fitting TRBD1. The trim removed 4 bases at V and 1 base at J, leaving 3 bases unmatched. The CDR3 consists of 14 residues. Germline loops: CDR1 SEHNR, CDR2 FQNEAQ (reference sequence). The CDR3 DNA sequence: TGTGCCAGCAGCTCGCGACAGGGCCAAGAGACCCAGTACTTC. Translation gives CASSSRQGQETQYF.

The genes are TRBV2 and TRBJ2-1; D is unclear. The germline V gene encodes CDR1 SNHLY and CDR2 FYNNEI. This CDR3 has 12 residues. Trimming removed 1 base from V and 10 bases from J, with 8 bases in between. This CDR3 reads CASSEGQREQFF. The CDR3 region has the DNA TGTGCCAGCAGTGAAGGACAAAGGGAGCAGTTCTTC.

This clone was picked up a small number of times. This sequence joins TRBV6-4 and TRBJ1-6, with 7 bases lining up with TRBD1. Losses at the gene ends were 4 bases for V and 10 bases for J; bases not matched to a gene: 7. Germline assignment: CDR1 MRHNA and CDR2 SNTAGT. The CDR3 consists of 14 residues. The CDR3 here is CASSVTGEGSPLHF. The CDR3 bases are TGTGCCAGCAGTGTTACAGGGGAAGGGTCACCCCTCCACTTT.

The chain carries TRBV9 and TRBJ2-3, with 14 bases lining up with TRBD2. From germline, CDR1 is SGDLS and CDR2 YYNGEE. V lost 3 bases to trimming and J lost 0 bases; unmatched junction nucleotides: 3. The CDR3 loop spans 17 amino acids. In DNA form, the CDR3 reads TGTGCCAGCAGCGGGACTAGCGGGGGGCCCAGCACAGATACGCAGTATTTT. Protein product: CASSGTSGGPSTDTQYF.

This clone was observed a few times. This chain links TRBV14 with TRBJ1-1, with D possibly matching TRBD1 (5 bases). Trimming stripped 1 base from V and 11 bases from J, with 14 bases between. The CDR3 has 13 amino acids. CDR1 SGHDN and CDR2 FVKESK come from the germline V gene. CDR3 coding DNA: TGTGCCAGCAGCCAAGGACTTGGGGGAGGGGCTTTCTTT. It codes for CASSQGLGGGAFF.

This chain uses TRBV7-9 with TRBJ2-2; D not resolved. The CDR3 consists of 14 residues. Trimming removed 1 base at V and 6 bases at J, with 9 bases between. Looked up from germline, CDR1 is SEHNR and CDR2 is FQNEAQ (reference sequence). CDR3: CASSLVPYSGELFF. CDR3 DNA: TGTGCCAGCAGCTTAGTTCCCTACTCCGGGGAGCTGTTTTTT. Together with reference TRBV7-9 and TRBJ2-2, the CDR3 gives the full variable domain: DTGVSQNPRHKITKRGQNVTFRCDPISEHNRLYWYRQTLGQGPEFLTYFQNEAQLEKSRLLSDRFSAERPKGSFSTLEIQRTEQGDSAMYLCASSLVPYSGELFFGEGSRLTVL.

In regard to this clone: Mismatch with germline at one junction end may stem from a read error. This chain links TRBV10-3 with TRBJ2-7; 7 bases map to TRBD2. CDR1 is ENHRY, CDR2 SYGVKD, per germline. The CDR3 sequence is 16 residues long. CDR3: CAISDPELATIYGQYF. CDR3 nucleotide sequence: TGTGCCATCAGTGACCCCGAACTAGCGACCATCTACGGGCAGTACTTC.

The sample holds one count of this clone. The chain carries TRBV11-3 and TRBJ2-1, with 9 bases fitting TRBD2. Germline assignment: CDR1 SGHNT and CDR2 YENEEA. J was trimmed by 8 bases and V by 1 base; bases with no gene match: 3. The CDR3 length is 14 residues. CDR3 residues: CASSLGTSVHEQFF. The CDR3 DNA is TGTGCCAGCAGCTTAGGGACTAGCGTCCATGAGCAGTTCTTC.

This chain uses TRBV19 with TRBJ2-7; 10 bases are shared with TRBD1. The V gene end was trimmed by 4 bases and the J gene end by 5 bases; junction bases not matched to a gene: 8. The CDR3 totals 15 residues. Germline CDR1 is LNHDA and CDR2 is SQIVND (reference sequence). This chain's CDR3 is CASSRLTGTGDEQYF. CDR3 DNA: TGTGCCAGTAGTAGACTAACCGGGACAGGGGACGAGCAGTACTTC.